Described below is a single T cell receptor beta chain sequence and its context. This specimen belongs to a study of siplizumab effects on memory and regulatory T cells. Germline V gene sequence: CDR1 MGHDK, CDR2 SYGVNS. There are 16 residues in the CDR3. Trimming took 1 base from V and 1 from J; bases not matched to a gene: 5. The method was immunoSEQ multiplex PCR; TCRdb's version includes in-frame clones alone and lacks a portion of them. Found here are some 80,000 clones, approximately 95% of them singletons; the top ten hold roughly 18%. The chain recombines TRBV25-1 with TRBJ1-1; 8 nucleotides agree with TRBD1. The receptor comes from a human donor in good health. The sequenced sample consisted of CD8+ T cells sorted from blood. In nucleotides, the CDR3 is TGTGCCAGCAGTGAATTCGGGGGGACAGGGAACACTGAAGCTTTCTTT. Translation: CASSEFGGTGNTEAFF. Variable domain in full (rest from reference TRBV25-1 and TRBJ1-1): EADIYQTPRYLVIGTGKKITLECSQTMGHDKMYWYQQDPGMELHLIHYSYGVNSTEKGDLSSESTVSRIRTEHFPLTLESARPSHTSQYLCASSEFGGTGNTEAFFGQGTRLTVV.